The 27 T cell receptor beta chains below were found in one sample sequenced in a study of human T cells and chemical hapten exposure (dated by TCRdb to the early 2020s). The sample's time point, from its label and the paper: patch test 3, about 24 weeks after DPC sensitization. Explained via the paper, the treatment or condition label denotes: therapeutic diphenylcyclopropenone sensitization with weekly scalp DPC. The method was RACE. The data were produced on a NextSeq 500. TCRdb cleaned the public reads at Q25 with fastp, built clones with MiXCR and kept in-frame beta chains. Each CDR3 protein gets just one entry, which takes the most common genes and DNA from the rows behind it. The sample contains just over 95,000 distinct CDR3 sequences, roughly 27% of them found a single time. Around a tenth of the sample lies in the top ten. The source was whole blood, collected in connection with sensitization to the hapten diphenylcyclopropenone (DPC). The receptor source for this set is a man aged 35-49 years with alopecia areata. Some clones in this sample may be carry-over from other donors' samples.

This clonotype was detected only a few times. V is TRBV20-1 and J is TRBJ2-7, with 8 nucleotides matching TRBD1. V lost 4 bases to trimming and J lost 1 base; unmatched junction nucleotides: 6. There are 14 residues in the CDR3. Germline loops: CDR1 DFQATT, CDR2 SNEGSKA (reference sequence). The CDR3 nucleotides are TGCAGTGCTAACCAGGGGGCGGATTCCTACGAGCAGTACTTC. Protein sequence: CSANQGADSYEQYF.

The chain has TRBV5-5 and TRBJ1-4, with 8 bases lining up with TRBD1. J gave up 0 bases and V 1 base, and 8 bases lay outside the gene matches. The CDR3 has 18 residues. In germline, CDR1 is SGHKS, CDR2 YYEKEE (reference sequence). The CDR3 bases are TGTGCCAGCAGCTTGAGAGGACAGGGTTTTGCAACTAATGAAAAACTGTTTTTT. Translating it yields CASSLRGQGFATNEKLFF. Full variable domain (missing parts from reference TRBV5-5 and TRBJ1-4): DAGVTQSPTHLIKTRGQQVTLRCSPISGHKSVSWYQQVLGQGPQFIFQYYEKEERGRGNFPDRFSARQFPNYSSELNVNALLLGDSALYLCASSLRGQGFATNEKLFFGSGTQLSVL.

The table lists this clonotype with a few counts. This chain links TRBV28 with TRBJ2-7; 11 positions match TRBD1. Germline lookup yields CDR1 MDHEN and CDR2 SYDVKM. The CDR3 runs 15 residues. The ends lost 5 bases at V and 4 bases at J; junction bases unmatched: 7. The CDR3 region has the DNA TGTGCCAGCAGTGAACCGGGACAGGGGGTTTACGAGCAGTACTTC. It specifies CASSEPGQGVYEQYF.

The gene calls are TRBV11-1 and TRBJ1-5; D unclear. Looked up from germline, CDR1 is SGHAT and CDR2 is FQDESV (reference sequence). Trimming took off 2 bases at V and 5 bases at J, with 7 bases between the two ends. The CDR3 is 13 residues long. The CDR3 sequence is CASSLNRDQPQHF. The CDR3 coding sequence is TGTGCCAGCAGCTTAAACCGAGATCAGCCCCAGCATTTT. Using reference TRBV11-1 and TRBJ1-5 for the parts outside the CDR3, the full variable domain is EAEVAQSPRYKITEKSQAVAFWCDPISGHATLYWYRQILGQGPELLVQFQDESVVDDSQLPKDRFSAERLKGVDSTLKIQPAELGDSAMYLCASSLNRDQPQHFGDGTRLSIL.

This clonotype was recorded at least ten times. The V gene is TRBV20-1, the J gene TRBJ2-7, with a tentative D call TRBD2 (5 bases). CDR1 and CDR2 (germline): DFQATT, SNEGSKA (reference sequence). The V gene lost 1 base and the J gene lost 6 bases, with 13 bases spanning the gap. CDR3 length: 13 amino acids. The CDR3 sequence: CSARVGSGSEQYF. The CDR3, as DNA: TGCAGTGCTAGAGTCGGTTCGGGGAGCGAGCAGTACTTC.

The rearrangement links TRBV20-1 to TRBJ2-2; D unresolved. Trimming stripped 1 base from V and 1 base from J, with 7 bases between. Looked up from germline, CDR1 is DFQATT and CDR2 is SNEGSKA (reference sequence). The CDR3 totals 14 residues. CDR3 protein: CSARVRGNTGELFF. As DNA, the CDR3 is TGCAGTGCTAGAGTAAGAGGGAACACCGGGGAGCTGTTTTTT.

This clonotype appeared a few times. The chain uses TRBV28 and TRBJ2-7, with 9 bases aligning to TRBD2. The germline V gene has CDR1 MDHEN and CDR2 SYDVKM. The CDR3 sequence is 22 residues long. After removal of 8 bases from V and 4 bases from J, the junction contained 33 bases not matched to a gene. The CDR3 DNA reads as TGTGCCAGCCCCCCCCTCGGGTACGCAGGGAAGGCGGGAGGGCCTGATTCGTACGAGCAGTACTTC. Encoded protein: CASPPLGYAGKAGGPDSYEQYF.

V gene TRBV4-2 combines with J gene TRBJ2-3; unclear D gene. CDR3 length equals 15 residues. The V gene's germline CDR1 is LGHNA and CDR2 YNFKEQ. V lost 0 bases to trimming and J lost 5 bases, with 12 bases between them. The CDR3 nucleotides are TGTGCCAGCAGCCAAGAAGGAATAGCAAGAGATACGCAGTATTTT. Its protein product is CASSQEGIARDTQYF.

The genes are TRBV10-3 and TRBJ1-6; D remains ambiguous. V was shortened by 11 bases and J by 10 bases, with 18 bases between the two germline ends. CDR1 is ENHRY, CDR2 SYGVKD, per germline. This CDR3 contains 13 residues. The CDR3 loop reads CASSAGDRSPLHF. The CDR3 DNA is TGTGCCTCCTCCGCTGGGGATAGATCACCCCTCCACTTT.

This clonotype was counted once. The chain uses TRBV6-5 and TRBJ2-1; 9 bases are shared with TRBD2. CDR3 length: 16 amino acids. The germline gives CDR1 MNHEY, CDR2 SVGAGI. The junction had 5 bases not matched to a gene; V was cut back by 0 bases and J by 5 bases. DNA for the CDR3: TGTGCCAGCAGTTACTCGCCGGGACTAGCCCACAATGAGCAGTTCTTC. Protein: CASSYSPGLAHNEQFF.

This clonotype occurred a few times. The chain is built from TRBV20-1 and TRBJ2-1, with 7 nucleotides matching TRBD2. Germline loops: CDR1 DFQATT, CDR2 SNEGSKA (reference sequence). The J segment lost 9 bases and the V segment lost 2 bases, leaving 16 bases of the junction unmatched. The CDR3 contains 16 residues. The CDR3 here is CSARMAGASNSGEQFF. In nucleotides, the CDR3 is TGCAGTGCTAGAATGGCGGGAGCGTCTAATTCGGGTGAGCAGTTCTTC.

V gene TRBV3-1 combines with J gene TRBJ2-3, with TRBD2 matching 10 bases. There are 18 residues in the CDR3. CDR1 and CDR2 (germline): LGHDT, YNNKEL (reference sequence). With V trimmed by 4 bases and J by 3 bases, 13 bases remained unmatched. CDR3 coding DNA: TGTGCCAGCAGCCCAGAGAGAGTCGGGACTAGCGAAACAGATACGCAGTATTTT. Its translation is CASSPERVGTSETDTQYF.

This clonotype has ten or more counts. The chain recombines TRBV6-2 or TRBV6-3 with TRBJ2-1; D gene ambiguous. Germline V gives CDR1 MNHEY, CDR2 SVGEGT. The CDR3 loop spans 15 amino acids. V was trimmed by 7 bases and J by 10 bases, leaving 23 bases between them. CDR3 amino acids: CASTTLWLNLGEQFF. The DNA for the CDR3 is TGTGCCAGCACTACACTTTGGCTGAACCTGGGGGAGCAGTTCTTC.

This clonotype turned up a few times. The chain has TRBV28 and TRBJ2-5; 11 nucleotides line up with TRBD2. The V segment lost 2 bases and the J segment 7 bases; nucleotides outside the gene matches: 3. Germline V gives CDR1 MDHEN, CDR2 SYDVKM. This CDR3 spans 14 amino acids. Here the CDR3 DNA reads TGTGCCAGCAGTTTAACTAGCGGGAGTGTGACCCAGTACTTC. It specifies CASSLTSGSVTQYF. Combining the CDR3 with reference TRBV28 and TRBJ2-5 gives the whole variable domain DVKVTQSSRYLVKRTGEKVFLECVQDMDHENMFWYRQDPGLGLRLIYFSYDVKMKEKGDIPEGYSVSREKKERFSLILESASTNQTSMYLCASSLTSGSVTQYFGPGTRLLVL.

The chain links TRBV5-6 to TRBJ2-5; TRBD1 aligns across 9 bases. Trimming cost V 0 bases and J 3 bases; bases outside gene matches: 0. The CDR3 has 14 residues. The V gene's germline CDR1 is SGHDT and CDR2 YYEEEE. The CDR3 DNA is TGTGCCAGCAGCTTGGGGACAGGGGAAGAGACCCAGTACTTC. Translation: CASSLGTGEETQYF.

The chain employs TRBV4-1 and TRBJ2-7; 11 bases map to TRBD1. Unmatched junction bases numbered 8, after V lost 5 bases and J lost 5 bases. There are 15 residues in the CDR3. Germline lookup yields CDR1 MGHRA and CDR2 YSYEKL. CDR3 bases: TGCGCCAGCAGCTCCCGGACAGGGGGCAATAACGAGCAGTACTTC. Protein: CASSSRTGGNNEQYF.

This chain connects TRBV27 to TRBJ2-3; tentative D call: TRBD2 (7 bases). The germline V gene has CDR1 MNHEY and CDR2 SMNVEV (reference sequence). The length of the CDR3 is 16 residues. Trimming removed 8 bases from V and 2 bases from J, with 20 bases in between. The CDR3 nucleotides are TGTGCCAGCGCGAAGGCGGGGGCAAGAAACACAGATACGCAGTATTTT. This sequence encodes CASAKAGARNTDTQYF.

The count of this clonotype is one. Written as DNA, the CDR3 is TGTGCCAGCAGGGACAGGGGGTTGAGGGGTGAAAAACTGTTTTTT. As protein: CASRDRGLRGEKLFF. The chain carries TRBV27 and TRBJ1-4; 10 positions match TRBD1. The CDR3 has 15 amino acids. V lost 6 bases and J lost 7; bases outside the gene matches: 8. Germline V gene sequence: CDR1 MNHEY, CDR2 SMNVEV (reference sequence). The variable domain in full, completed from reference TRBV27 and TRBJ1-4, reads EAQVTQNPRYLITVTGKKLTVTCSQNMNHEYMSWYRQDPGLGLRQIYYSMNVEVTDKGDVPEGYKVSRKEKRNFPLILESPSPNQTSLYFCASRDRGLRGEKLFFGSGTQLSVL.

Only a few counts were recorded for this clonotype. The rearrangement links TRBV20-1 to TRBJ2-1, with 10 bases identical to TRBD2. CDR3 size: 12 residues. J gave up 8 bases and V 7 bases, and 5 bases lay outside the gene matches. CDR1 is DFQATT, CDR2 SNEGSKA, per germline (reference sequence). CDR3 protein: CSVSLAGDEQFF. The CDR3 nucleotides are TGCAGTGTCTCGCTAGCGGGAGATGAGCAGTTCTTC.

This clonotype was observed a few times. The rearrangement uses TRBV28 and TRBJ2-3, with D perhaps matching TRBD1 (6 bases). Trimming pared 4 bases from V and 6 bases from J, leaving 20 bases between. The CDR3 has 16 amino acids. Germline lookup yields CDR1 MDHEN and CDR2 SYDVKM. The CDR3 DNA reads as TGTGCCAGCAGTTCAGACGGGACACCCAATCGCGATACGCAGTATTTT. The encoded protein is CASSSDGTPNRDTQYF.

This rearrangement joins TRBV2 to TRBJ1-5, with 7 positions matching TRBD1. The CDR3 consists of 14 residues. V was pared by 5 bases and J by 3 bases, with 4 bases of the junction left unmatched. From germline, CDR1 is SNHLY and CDR2 FYNNEI. CDR3: CASSPDRDNQPQHF. CDR3 DNA sequence: TGTGCCAGCAGTCCCGACAGGGACAATCAGCCCCAGCATTTT. The full variable domain, completed using reference TRBV2 and TRBJ1-5, is EPEVTQTPSHQVTQMGQEVILRCVPISNHLYFYWYRQILGQKVEFLVSFYNNEISEKSEIFDDQFSVERPDGSNFTLKIRSTKLEDSAMYFCASSPDRDNQPQHFGDGTRLSIL.

This clonotype was recorded a few times. The rearrangement uses TRBV10-3 and TRBJ2-1, with unresolved D. The germline V gene encodes CDR1 ENHRY and CDR2 SYGVKD. The CDR3 runs 14 residues. With 7 bases removed from V and 0 bases from J, the gap between germline ends came to 10 bases. This CDR3 is CAIKGSSSYNEQFF. The CDR3 region has the DNA TGTGCCATCAAGGGCTCTAGCTCCTACAATGAGCAGTTCTTC.

V gene TRBV11-2 combines with J gene TRBJ1-3; D not resolved. This CDR3 is 13 amino acids long. From germline, CDR1 is SGHAT and CDR2 FQNNGV. V lost 7 bases to trimming and J lost 4 bases, with 11 bases between them. This CDR3 reads CASTLSGGNTIYF. The CDR3, as DNA: TGTGCCAGCACCCTAAGTGGAGGAAACACCATATATTTT.

The chain is built from TRBV20-1 and TRBJ1-4, with a weak D call TRBD1 (6 bases). This CDR3 has 13 residues. Germline V gene lookup returns CDR1 DFQATT and CDR2 SNEGSKA (reference sequence). V was pared by 0 bases and J by 8 bases, with 10 bases between. The CDR3 DNA follows: TGCAGTGCTAGAGATCGGGGGGGCGAAAAACTGTTTTTT. Amino acid sequence: CSARDRGGEKLFF.

This chain connects TRBV4-2 to TRBJ2-7; D unresolved. Per the germline V gene, CDR1 is LGHNA and CDR2 is YNFKEQ. CDR3 length equals 14 residues. V was clipped by 1 base and J by 2 bases, with 9 bases between them. The CDR3 DNA reads TGTGCCAGCAGCCAAGGAAGGAGTCCCTACGAGCAGTACTTC. Protein: CASSQGRSPYEQYF.

The chain joins TRBV20-1 to TRBJ1-1; possible D gene TRBD1, 6 bases. This CDR3 spans 14 amino acids. V was trimmed by 0 bases and J by 2 bases, leaving 10 bases between them. Germline V CDR1 and CDR2: DFQATT, SNEGSKA (reference sequence). This chain's CDR3 is CSARDRGLNTEAFF. Here the CDR3 DNA reads TGCAGTGCTAGAGACAGGGGTCTTAACACTGAAGCTTTCTTT.

The table lists this clonotype with a count of one. The chain combines TRBV5-1 with TRBJ2-1; 11 bases align to TRBD2. This CDR3 spans 16 amino acids. Germline CDR1 and CDR2: SGHRS and YFSETQ. The trim removed 2 bases at V and 0 bases at J, leaving 1 base unmatched. The CDR3 here is CASSFTSGSSYNEQFF. The CDR3 coding sequence is TGCGCCAGCAGCTTTACTAGCGGGAGCTCCTACAATGAGCAGTTCTTC. The entire variable domain, with the rest obtained from reference TRBV5-1 and TRBJ2-1, is as follows: KAGVTQTPRYLIKTRGQQVTLSCSPISGHRSVSWYQQTPGQGLQFLFEYFSETQRNKGNFPGRFSGRQFSNSRSEMNVSTLELGDSALYLCASSFTSGSSYNEQFFGPGTRLTVL.